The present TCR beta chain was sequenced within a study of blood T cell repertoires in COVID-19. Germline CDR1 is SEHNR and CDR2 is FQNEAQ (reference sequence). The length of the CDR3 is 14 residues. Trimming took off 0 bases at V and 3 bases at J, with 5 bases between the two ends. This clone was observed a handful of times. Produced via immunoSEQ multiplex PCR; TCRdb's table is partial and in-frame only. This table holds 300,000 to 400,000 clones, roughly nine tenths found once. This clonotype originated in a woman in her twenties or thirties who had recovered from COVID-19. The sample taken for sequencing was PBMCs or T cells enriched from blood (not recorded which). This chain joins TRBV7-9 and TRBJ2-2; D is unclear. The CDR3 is CASSLARDTGELFF. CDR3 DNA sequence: TGTGCCAGCAGCTTAGCGCGTGACACCGGGGAGCTGTTTTTT.